Reported below is one T cell receptor beta chain. Its specificity is not known. The authors split each subset's genomic DNA evenly across several immunoSEQ plates. Clones were sequenced by immunoSEQ multiplex PCR, and TCRdb holds only the in-frame ones, with some missing. In the table there are 1,400,000 or so clones, 97% to 99% of which are singletons. These data originate in a study of shared clonotypes between healthy human individuals. Findings of the study overall: Rarefaction revealed incomplete sorted-subset sequencing despite large depth. Roughly 5.3% of naive CD4 clonotypes were common to a few donors. An effect of sequencing depth on clonotype sharing among donors was expected.

This CDR3 region has 13 residues. The germline gives CDR1 SNHLY, CDR2 FYNNEI. Deletions cut 2 bases from V and 15 bases from J, with 16 bases between. This clonotype was obtained from a man aged 25 to 40 in good health. This chain joins TRBV2 and TRBJ1-4; D unresolved. Sequenced: naive CD4+ T cells sorted from blood. Described subset: CD45RA+ positively selected. This CDR3 is CASSEPGSLVVFF. CDR3 in DNA: TGTGCCAGCAGTGAACCGGGATCCCTGGTGGTGTTTTTT. The whole variable domain, remainder taken from reference TRBV2 and TRBJ1-4, is EPEVTQTPSHQVTQMGQEVILRCVPISNHLYFYWYRQILGQKVEFLVSFYNNEISEKSEIFDDQFSVERPDGSNFTLKIRSTKLEDSAMYFCASSEPGSLVVFFGSGTQLSVL.